The rows below give T cell receptor beta chains drawn from one sample of a study of blood T cell repertoires in COVID-19. Here immunoSEQ multiplex PCR was the method, and the copy in TCRdb shows in-frame clones only, minus some. The sample lists under 350,000 clones; 70% to 90% were seen once. The sequencing input was PBMCs or T cells enriched from blood (not recorded which). The source of these receptors is a woman in her thirties or forties with acute COVID-19. CDR3s include the opening cysteine and the closing phenylalanine or tryptophan. Fields, in order: D gene, clone size, J gene, V gene, CDR3 protein, CDR3 DNA. A D gene is named only where the DNA matches it firmly. Size is stated for part of the rows, as once, few or many counts, or as a class when the clone is expanded.

- | - | TRBJ2-4 | TRBV19 | CASSIYPRRDENIQYF | TGTGCCAGTAGTATTTACCCTCGGAGAGACGAAAACATTCAGTACTTC
- | - | TRBJ2-1 | TRBV7-2 | CASSSPLGGTYNEQFF | TGTGCCAGCAGCTCCCCTTTGGGGGGTACCTACAATGAGCAGTTCTTC
- | few | TRBJ1-2 | TRBV20-1 | CSASPGMVNGYTF | TGCAGTGCTAGTCCGGGGATGGTGAACGGCTACACCTTC
TRBD2 | - | TRBJ2-1 | TRBV4-3 | CASSQVGGGLASNEQFF | TGCGCCAGCAGCCAAGTTGGTGGGGGACTAGCATCGAATGAGCAGTTCTTC
- | - | TRBJ1-6 | TRBV2 | CASSSDSVSPLHF | TGTGCCAGCAGTTCGGACAGTGTCTCACCCCTCCACTTT
- | - | TRBJ2-3 | TRBV15 | CATSSEERGTDTQYF | TGTGCCACCAGCAGTGAGGAACGAGGGACAGATACGCAGTATTTT
- | - | TRBJ2-1 | TRBV5-4 | CASSLVGQGSEQFF | TGTGCCAGCAGCTTGGTCGGGCAGGGTAGTGAGCAGTTCTTC
- | - | TRBJ1-5 | TRBV7-2 | CASSRSGEPQHF | TGTGCCAGCAGCAGATCGGGTGAGCCCCAGCATTTT
TRBD1 | - | TRBJ2-3 | TRBV7-2 | CASSPWDRASDTQYF | TGTGCCAGCAGCCCTTGGGACAGGGCATCGGATACGCAGTATTTT
TRBD1 | - | TRBJ1-2 | TRBV5-4 | CASSSRGLVGYTF | TGTGCCAGCAGCTCCAGGGGGCTGGTTGGCTACACCTTC
TRBD1 | - | TRBJ1-1 | TRBV13 | CASSSWTGNTEAFF | TGTGCCAGCAGCTCTTGGACAGGGAACACTGAAGCTTTCTTT
TRBD1 | - | TRBJ1-6 | TRBV2 | CASGLGQGAFSSPLHF | TGTGCCAGCGGCCTGGGACAGGGCGCTTTTTCTTCACCCCTCCACTTT
TRBD1 | - | TRBJ2-3 | TRBV5-1 | CASTEWTGRTTDTQYF | TGCGCCAGCACAGAATGGACAGGGAGGACCACAGATACGCAGTATTTT
TRBD1 | - | TRBJ2-4 | TRBV28 | CASSPVQGAFPLAKNIQYF | TGTGCCAGCAGCCCCGTACAGGGGGCGTTCCCGTTAGCCAAAAACATTCAGTACTTC
- | - | TRBJ2-2 | TRBV5-8 | CASSRTVTGELFF | TGTGCCAGCAGCCGCACGGTAACCGGGGAGCTGTTTTTT
- | - | TRBJ2-1 | TRBV3-1/TRBV3-2 | CASSPSLFNEQFF | TGTGCCAGCAGCCCGAGCCTATTCAATGAGCAGTTCTTC
- | - | TRBJ1-1 | TRBV3-1/TRBV3-2 | CASSQLTGLTEAFF | TGTGCCAGCAGCCAACTTACAGGGTTGACTGAAGCTTTCTTT
- | - | TRBJ1-2 | TRBV5-1 | CASSSMDGTGIEGYGYTF | TGCGCCAGCAGCTCGATGGATGGCACAGGGATCGAGGGGTATGGCTACACCTTC
- | - | TRBJ2-4 | TRBV2 | CASSERGWYSGNIQYF | TGTGCCAGCAGTGAAAGGGGTTGGTATTCAGGGAACATTCAGTACTTC
TRBD1 | - | TRBJ1-1 | TRBV11-2 | CASSLEGQGAARAFF | TGTGCCAGCAGCTTAGAGGGACAGGGCGCGGCCCGGGCTTTCTTT
TRBD1 | few | TRBJ2-2 | TRBV6-5 | CASQQGASNTGELFF | TGTGCCAGCCAACAGGGGGCCTCGAACACCGGGGAGCTGTTTTTT
- | - | TRBJ2-3 | TRBV9 | CASSSQGSGPDTQYF | TGTGCCAGCAGCTCTCAGGGGAGCGGTCCAGATACGCAGTATTTT
- | - | TRBJ2-7 | TRBV3-1/TRBV3-2 | CASSHTSGYSYEQYF | TGTGCCAGCAGCCATACTAGTGGGTACTCCTACGAGCAGTACTTC
- | - | TRBJ2-6 | TRBV6-6 | CASSPTSGLVLGANVLTF | TGTGCCAGCAGTCCGACAAGCGGATTAGTCCTCGGGGCCAACGTCCTGACTTTC
- | - | TRBJ1-2 | TRBV9 | CASSGGLGGYTF | TGTGCCAGCAGCGGTGGCCTCGGGGGCTACACCTTC
TRBD1 | - | TRBJ1-1 | TRBV7-9 | CASSLVAGGNTEAFF | TGTGCCAGCAGCTTAGTAGCAGGGGGGAACACTGAAGCTTTCTTT
TRBD2 | - | TRBJ2-7 | TRBV12-5 | CASGLVMLAGDNTYEQYF | TGTGCTAGTGGTTTGGTAATGCTAGCGGGGGATAACACCTACGAGCAGTACTTC
TRBD1 | many | TRBJ1-1 | TRBV5-8 | CASSFGTGAEAFF | TGTGCCAGCAGCTTTGGGACAGGTGCTGAAGCTTTCTTT
TRBD1 | - | TRBJ1-3 | TRBV7-8 | CASSLGQGATGNTIYF | TGTGCCAGCAGCTTAGGACAGGGAGCAACTGGAAACACCATATATTTT
- | - | TRBJ2-2 | TRBV7-9 | CASSLLASTGELFF | TGTGCCAGCAGCTTACTAGCGAGCACCGGGGAGCTGTTTTTT
TRBD2 | few | TRBJ2-1 | TRBV5-8 | CASSLYWTSGLDEQFF | TGTGCCAGCAGCTTGTATTGGACTAGCGGACTCGATGAGCAGTTCTTC
TRBD1 | - | TRBJ1-2 | TRBV7-2 | CASSPRTGSNYGYTF | TGTGCCAGCAGCCCCCGGACAGGTTCTAACTATGGCTACACCTTC
- | - | TRBJ2-3 | TRBV4-3 | CASSQASRIGSTDTQYF | TGCGCCAGCAGCCAAGCATCTAGAATTGGGAGCACAGATACGCAGTATTTT
- | once | TRBJ2-5 | TRBV19 | CASSKDTMGETQYF | TGTGCCAGTAGTAAGGACACAATGGGAGAGACCCAGTACTTC
TRBD2 | - | TRBJ2-5 | TRBV27 | CASGTLAGIAQYF | TGTGCCAGCGGTACACTAGCGGGGATAGCCCAGTACTTC
- | few | TRBJ1-5 | TRBV4-3 | CASSQDMGSLGGQPQHF | TGCGCCAGCAGCCAAGATATGGGTTCGTTGGGGGGTCAGCCCCAGCATTTT
TRBD2 | - | TRBJ2-3 | TRBV7-9 | CASSVKSGLDVTQYF | TGTGCCAGCAGCGTTAAATCAGGACTAGACGTTACGCAGTATTTT
TRBD1 | - | TRBJ2-5 | TRBV14 | CASSHLGQGEETQYF | TGTGCCAGCAGCCACCTAGGACAGGGCGAAGAGACCCAGTACTTC
TRBD1 | - | TRBJ1-1 | TRBV7-9 | CASSPDRVGTEAFF | TGTGCCAGCAGCCCAGACAGGGTGGGCACTGAAGCTTTCTTT
- | - | TRBJ2-1 | TRBV7-8 | CASSLTAEQFF | TGTGCCAGCAGCTTGACTGCTGAGCAGTTCTTC
TRBD1 | - | TRBJ2-2 | TRBV5-1 | CASSLFDRAGELFF | TGCGCCAGCAGCTTGTTCGACAGGGCCGGGGAGCTGTTTTTT
- | - | TRBJ2-3 | TRBV5-1 | CASQRVVGTDTQYF | TGCGCCAGCCAGAGGGTTGTGGGCACAGATACGCAGTATTTT